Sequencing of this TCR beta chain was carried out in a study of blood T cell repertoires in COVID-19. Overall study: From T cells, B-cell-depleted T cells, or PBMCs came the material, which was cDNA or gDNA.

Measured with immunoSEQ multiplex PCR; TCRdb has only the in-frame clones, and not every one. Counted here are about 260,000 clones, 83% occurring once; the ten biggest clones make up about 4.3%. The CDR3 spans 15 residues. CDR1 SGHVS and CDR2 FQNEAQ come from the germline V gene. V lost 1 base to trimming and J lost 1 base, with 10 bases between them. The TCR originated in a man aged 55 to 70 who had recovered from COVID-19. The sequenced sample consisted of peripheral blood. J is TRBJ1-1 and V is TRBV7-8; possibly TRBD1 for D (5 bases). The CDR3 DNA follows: TGTGCCAGCAGCTTAGTCAGGGAAGGGAACACTGAAGCTTTCTTT. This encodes CASSLVREGNTEAFF. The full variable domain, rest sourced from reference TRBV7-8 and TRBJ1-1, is GAGVSQSPRYKVAKRGQDVALRCDPISGHVSLFWYQQALGQGPEFLTYFQNEAQLDKSGLPSDRFFAERPEGSVSTLKIQRTQQEDSAVYLCASSLVREGNTEAFFGQGTRLTVV.